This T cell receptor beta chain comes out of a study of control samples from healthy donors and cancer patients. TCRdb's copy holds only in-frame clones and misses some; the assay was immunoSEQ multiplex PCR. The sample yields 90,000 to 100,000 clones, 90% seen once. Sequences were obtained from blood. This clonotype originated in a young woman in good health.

The DNA of the CDR3 is TGTGCCAGCAGTGAAACAACCTACAATGAGCAGTTCTTC. This codes for CASSETTYNEQFF. The chain employs TRBV6-1 and TRBJ2-1; D unclear. CDR3 length: 13 residues. Per the germline V gene, CDR1 is MNHNS and CDR2 is SASEGT. V gave up 2 bases and J gave up 2 bases, with 4 bases separating them.